This T cell receptor beta chain comes out of a study of metastatic and nonmetastatic thyroid tumors. At the level of the study: Repertoire comparison spanned blood and tumor or nodule tissue of malignant and benign thyroid patients. The study, taken as a whole, reports: It was reportedly found that TCR beta diversity was significantly higher in malignant thyroid tumors than in benign nodules, a difference seen in both blood and tumor samples.

Note on this clone: Its matching antigen is unknown.

Among the patients, none had received any treatment before thyroid surgery. Per the authors' pipeline: Differences in CDR3 between clinicopathological groups were drawn on to build a classifier intended to discriminate distant-metastatic papillary thyroid cancer patients. MiXCR re-clonotyped the PCR reads for TCRdb. Clone size and V and J calls follow TCRdb, not the original study. This sample has 15,000 or so clones; more than 10% occur once, and the top ten carry about 30%. Between the trimmed V and J ends, which lost 3 bases and 2 bases, there was a span of 15 bases. Germline V gene sequence: CDR1 LNHDA, CDR2 SQIVND (reference sequence). There are 16 residues in the CDR3.

This clonotype originated in a female donor with papillary thyroid cancer or a benign thyroid nodule (not recorded which). Some clones in this sample may be carry-over from other donors' samples. Sequencing was carried out using blood. The chain has TRBV19 and TRBJ2-3, with D perhaps TRBD1 or TRBD2 (6 bases each). CDR3 in amino acids: CASSIPRGGITDTQYF. The CDR3 bases are TGTGCCAGTAGTATCCCCCGAGGGGGGATCACAGATACGCAGTATTTT.